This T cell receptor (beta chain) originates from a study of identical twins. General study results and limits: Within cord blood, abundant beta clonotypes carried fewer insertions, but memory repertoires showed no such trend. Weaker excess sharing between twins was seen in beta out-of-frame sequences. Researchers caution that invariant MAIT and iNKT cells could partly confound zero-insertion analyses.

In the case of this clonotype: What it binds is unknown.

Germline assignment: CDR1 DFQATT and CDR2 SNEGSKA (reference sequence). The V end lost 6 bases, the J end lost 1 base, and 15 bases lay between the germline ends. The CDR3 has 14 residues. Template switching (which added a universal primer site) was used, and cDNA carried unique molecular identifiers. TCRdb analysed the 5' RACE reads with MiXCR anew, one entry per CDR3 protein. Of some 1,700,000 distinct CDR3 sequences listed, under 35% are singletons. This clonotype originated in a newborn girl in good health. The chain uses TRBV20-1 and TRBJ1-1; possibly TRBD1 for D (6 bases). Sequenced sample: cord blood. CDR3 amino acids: CSAPQGTGNTEAFF. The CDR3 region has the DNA TGCAGTGCCCCGCAGGGGACGGGGAACACTGAAGCTTTCTTT.